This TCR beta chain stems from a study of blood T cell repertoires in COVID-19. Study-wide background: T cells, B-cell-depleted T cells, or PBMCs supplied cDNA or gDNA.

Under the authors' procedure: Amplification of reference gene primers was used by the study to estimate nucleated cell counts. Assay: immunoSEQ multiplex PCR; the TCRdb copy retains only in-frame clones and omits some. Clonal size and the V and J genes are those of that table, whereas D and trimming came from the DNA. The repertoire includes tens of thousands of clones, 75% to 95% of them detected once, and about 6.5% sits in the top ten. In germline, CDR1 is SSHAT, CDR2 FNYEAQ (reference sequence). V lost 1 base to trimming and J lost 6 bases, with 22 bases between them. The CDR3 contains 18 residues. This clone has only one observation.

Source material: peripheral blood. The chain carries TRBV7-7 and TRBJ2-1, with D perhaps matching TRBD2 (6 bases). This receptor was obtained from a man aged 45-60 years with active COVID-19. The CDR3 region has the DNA TGTGCCAGCAGCTTAGTAGGGCGGGGAGGTAGCGGCCGCAATGAGCAGTTCTTC. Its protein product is CASSLVGRGGSGRNEQFF.